This TCR beta chain was recorded in a study of cytomegalovirus exposure and HLA in healthy donors. The assay was immunoSEQ multiplex PCR, and TCRdb's table has in-frame clones only and misses some. The profile shows 300,000 to 450,000 clones, 75% to 90% of them singletons. The CDR3 covers 15 residues. Germline CDR1 reads SEHNR; CDR2 reads FQNEAQ (reference sequence). The V gene end was trimmed by 5 bases and the J gene end by 4 bases; junction bases not matched to a gene: 5. The donors were members of the roughly 130-subject validation cohort (separate from the 666-subject first cohort). For this clone: The antigen remains unidentified.

Study results and limitations: Among TCR beta chains, those listed as cytomegalovirus-associated numbered 164.

The sequence was obtained from a woman between 18 and 29 years old in good health and CMV-seronegative. The V and J genes are TRBV7-9 and TRBJ2-7, with TRBD2 identical over 13 bases. Sequenced input: PBMCs. The CDR3 loop reads CASSPPTSGRYEQYF. CDR3 coding DNA: TGTGCCAGCAGCCCACCGACTAGCGGGAGGTACGAGCAGTACTTC.